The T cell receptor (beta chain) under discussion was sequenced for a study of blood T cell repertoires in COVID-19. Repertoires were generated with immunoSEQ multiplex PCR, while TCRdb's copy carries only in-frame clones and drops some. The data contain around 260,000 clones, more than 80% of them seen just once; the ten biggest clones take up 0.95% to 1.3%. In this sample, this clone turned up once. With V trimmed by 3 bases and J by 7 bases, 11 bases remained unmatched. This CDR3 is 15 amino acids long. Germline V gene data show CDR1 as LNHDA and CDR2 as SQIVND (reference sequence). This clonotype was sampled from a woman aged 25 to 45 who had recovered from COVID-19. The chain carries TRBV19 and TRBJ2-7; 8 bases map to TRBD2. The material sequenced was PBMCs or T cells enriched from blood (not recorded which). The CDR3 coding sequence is TGTGCCAGTAGTATTACGGGAGCCCGGGGGGGAGAGCAGTACTTC. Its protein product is CASSITGARGGEQYF.